These 31 T cell receptor beta chains were sequenced from one sample in a study of beta chain features in type 1 diabetes. Expressed TCRB transcripts were sequenced after all isolated RNA was converted to cDNA. Sequencing used immunoSEQ multiplex PCR; TCRdb keeps in-frame clones, though not all of them. The sample has more than 300,000 clones; around 13% are singletons. The sequenced sample was naive CD4+ T cells from blood. The receptors here all came from a man between 18 and 29 years old in good health.

This chain links TRBV19 with TRBJ1-1; unclear D gene. The V gene's germline CDR1 is LNHDA and CDR2 SQIVND (reference sequence). V lost 0 bases and J lost 0, with 5 bases in between. CDR3 length: 14 residues. The CDR3, as DNA: TGTGCCAGTAGTATAGATCCGGTGAACACTGAAGCTTTCTTT. Protein sequence: CASSIDPVNTEAFF.

In its sample, this clone was seen a few times. The chain carries TRBV29-1 and TRBJ1-1; TRBD1 is a possible D gene (6 bases). CDR3 size: 13 residues. Germline V lookup: CDR1 SQVTM, CDR2 ANQGSEA. The V end was cut by 4 bases, the J end by 0 bases, with 9 bases between. The CDR3 nucleotides read TGCAGCGTTGCAGGACAGCTGAACACTGAAGCTTTCTTT. Translating gives CSVAGQLNTEAFF.

The chain employs TRBV19 and TRBJ2-2; perhaps TRBD2 as D (6 bases). Per the germline V gene, CDR1 is LNHDA and CDR2 is SQIVND (reference sequence). V lost 2 bases to trimming and J lost 6 bases, with 16 bases between them. This CDR3 is built from 16 residues. The CDR3 loop is CASSIRRRGLSGELFF. CDR3 DNA sequence: TGTGCCAGTAGTATAAGGCGGCGGGGTCTCTCCGGGGAGCTGTTTTTT.

The J gene is TRBJ1-5, the V gene TRBV19, with D perhaps matching TRBD1 (5 bases). CDR3 size: 16 residues. The germline gives CDR1 LNHDA, CDR2 SQIVND (reference sequence). Trimming removed 2 bases from V and 1 base from J, with 12 bases in between. In DNA, the CDR3 is TGTGCCAGTAGTATAACGACAGTGGCGAGCAATCAGCCCCAGCATTTT. Translation gives CASSITTVASNQPQHF.

This clone was seen more than once but under ten times. Other nucleotide sequences in the sample specify the same CDR3. The chain couples TRBV30 to TRBJ1-2; D call uncertain. V was shortened by 0 bases and J by 3 bases, with 5 bases between the two germline ends. The CDR3 has 12 residues. In germline, CDR1 is GTSNPN, CDR2 SVGIG (reference sequence). CDR3 bases: TGTGCCTGGAGTGTCTCGGACTATGGCTACACCTTC. It translates to CAWSVSDYGYTF.

This clone was observed a few times. V is TRBV6-5 and J is TRBJ2-7; possible D gene TRBD2, 5 bases. V shed 8 bases and J shed 3 bases, with 8 bases lying between them. CDR1 and CDR2 from the germline V gene are MNHEY and SVGAGI. The CDR3 contains 11 residues. DNA of the CDR3: TGTGCCAGCGAACGGGGCTACGAGCAGTACTTC. Translated, it gives CASERGYEQYF.

V and J are TRBV27 and TRBJ2-3, with 8 bases aligning to TRBD1. V dropped 6 bases and J dropped 0; count of bases not matched to a gene: 11. CDR1 is MNHEY, CDR2 SMNVEV, per germline (reference sequence). The CDR3 runs to 17 residues. The CDR3 bases are TGTGCCAGCAGGTATAAGACAGGGGTCCTTAGCACAGATACGCAGTATTTT. It translates to CASRYKTGVLSTDTQYF.

The chain recombines TRBV30 with TRBJ2-2; D not resolved. Per the germline V gene, CDR1 is GTSNPN and CDR2 is SVGIG (reference sequence). The CDR3 covers 14 residues. Between the trimmed V and J ends, which lost 5 bases and 1 base, there was a span of 11 bases. The CDR3 DNA sequence: TGTGCCTGGGCGAGAACAGTGAACACCGGGGAGCTGTTTTTT. This translates into CAWARTVNTGELFF.

The rearrangement joins TRBV5-1 to TRBJ2-7; D unresolved. The V gene lost 4 bases and the J gene lost 5 bases, with 13 bases spanning the gap. The germline CDR1 and CDR2 sequences are SGHRS and YFSETQ. The CDR3 sequence is 13 residues long. CDR3: CASSLQMGHEQYF. CDR3 sequence (DNA): TGCGCCAGCAGCCTTCAGATGGGCCACGAGCAGTACTTC.

The V gene is TRBV4-3, the J gene TRBJ2-3, with TRBD2 matching over 10 bases. The V segment lost 4 bases and the J segment 3 bases; nucleotides outside the gene matches: 4. The CDR3 is 15 amino acids. The germline gives CDR1 LGHNA, CDR2 YSLEER. The CDR3, as DNA: TGCGCCAGCAGCCCTCTAGCGGGGGCTACAGATACGCAGTATTTT. Its protein is CASSPLAGATDTQYF.

V and J are TRBV5-1 and TRBJ1-2, with D maybe TRBD1 (6 bases). The length of the CDR3 is 13 residues. V lost 3 bases and J lost 4, with 10 bases in between. The germline gives CDR1 SGHRS, CDR2 YFSETQ. CDR3 protein: CASSSDSAYGYTF. In DNA, the CDR3 is TGCGCCAGCAGCTCGGACAGCGCCTATGGCTACACCTTC. The full variable domain, with the rest looked up from reference TRBV5-1 and TRBJ1-2, is KAGVTQTPRYLIKTRGQQVTLSCSPISGHRSVSWYQQTPGQGLQFLFEYFSETQRNKGNFPGRFSGRQFSNSRSEMNVSTLELGDSALYLCASSSDSAYGYTFGSGTRLTVV.

The CDR3 nucleotides read TGTGCCAGCAGTCCCGCGGGGGGCAATCAGCCCCAGCATTTT. Translating gives CASSPAGGNQPQHF. The chain joins TRBV6-6 to TRBJ1-5, with D possibly being TRBD1 (5 bases). Germline-derived CDR1 and CDR2 are MNHNY and SVGAGI (reference sequence). V lost 5 bases to trimming and J lost 2 bases, with 10 bases between them. The CDR3 is made up of 14 amino acids.

This clone was found a few times. The chain is built from TRBV7-6 and TRBJ2-7, with 11 positions matching TRBD1. This CDR3 region has 14 residues. The V gene's germline CDR1 is SGHVS and CDR2 FNYEAQ. J was trimmed by 4 bases and V by 5 bases; bases with no gene match: 4. DNA for the CDR3: TGTGCCAGCAGCCCAAGGGACAGGGGGTACGAGCAGTACTTC. Translated: CASSPRDRGYEQYF.

The chain employs TRBV6-5 and TRBJ1-2; D call uncertain. Germline assignment: CDR1 MNHEY and CDR2 SVGAGI. Trimming left V 0 bases short and J 8 bases short, with 19 bases between. The CDR3 length is 16 residues. CDR3 in DNA: TGTGCCAGCAGTTACTCGATGGTTCGAGGGATGCGGGGCTACACCTTC. This gives the protein CASSYSMVRGMRGYTF.

This clone has a handful of counts. The rearrangement uses TRBV27 and TRBJ2-7; possible D gene TRBD2, 6 bases. V lost 2 bases, J lost 4 bases, and 12 bases lay in between. Germline assignment: CDR1 MNHEY and CDR2 SMNVEV (reference sequence). This CDR3 is 14 amino acids long. The CDR3 region has the DNA TGTGCCAGCAGTTTAGCGGGATTACTTTACGAGCAGTACTTC. It specifies CASSLAGLLYEQYF.

CDR3 sequence reads: CASSLLPHPAVAQYF. CDR3 in DNA: TGTGCCAGCAGTTTATTGCCTCACCCCGCGGTGGCCCAGTACTTC. The gene calls are TRBV28 and TRBJ2-5, with unresolved D. CDR1 and CDR2 (germline): MDHEN, SYDVKM. Trimming took 1 base from V and 9 from J, leaving 18 bases between them. The CDR3 is made up of 15 amino acids.

This clone has only a few counts. The rearrangement uses TRBV25-1 and TRBJ1-3; D remains ambiguous. The CDR3 contains 12 residues. Looked up from germline, CDR1 is MGHDK and CDR2 is SYGVNS. The V end lost 4 bases, the J end lost 4 bases, and 5 bases lay between the germline ends. The CDR3 DNA sequence: TGTGCCAGCAGTGGTCTGGGAAACACCATATATTTT. Residues: CASSGLGNTIYF.

The chain joins TRBV4-2 to TRBJ2-1, with 7 bases that match TRBD2. The length of the CDR3 is 16 residues. Germline V gene sequence: CDR1 LGHNA, CDR2 YNFKEQ. J lost 5 bases, V lost 1 base, and 8 bases had no gene match. Here the CDR3 DNA reads TGTGCCAGCAGCCAAGGGATCGGGAGGAGGGACAATGAGCAGTTCTTC. This sequence encodes CASSQGIGRRDNEQFF.

The chain employs TRBV2 and TRBJ2-3, with D possibly being TRBD1 (6 bases). Trimming shortened V by 6 bases and J by 6 bases, and 22 bases separated the two germline ends. Germline CDR1 SNHLY, CDR2 FYNNEI. The CDR3 runs to 16 residues. This chain's CDR3 is CASSPLRTVGYDTQYF. The CDR3 nucleotides are TGTGCCAGCAGCCCCCTACGGACAGTCGGCTACGATACGCAGTATTTT.

The V call is TRBV11-2, the J call TRBJ2-7; perhaps TRBD1 as D (6 bases). V lost 4 bases and J 12 bases, leaving 16 bases between the germline ends. In germline, CDR1 is SGHAT, CDR2 FQNNGV. The CDR3 length is 12 residues. Written as DNA, the CDR3 is TGTGCCAGCAGCTCGTACCAAGGGGGTACGTACTTC. Amino acids: CASSSYQGGTYF.

This clone was counted a few times. V usage is TRBV5-1 and J usage is TRBJ2-7, with D possibly being TRBD1 (6 bases). From germline, CDR1 is SGHRS and CDR2 YFSETQ. This CDR3 has 14 residues. With 5 bases removed from V and 3 bases from J, the gap between germline ends came to 15 bases. The CDR3 coding sequence is TGCGCCAGCAGGTTACAGGGAGACGGCTACGAGCAGTACTTC. Translation: CASRLQGDGYEQYF.

The V call is TRBV5-1, the J call TRBJ1-3; D is unclear. This CDR3 is 15 amino acids long. Trimming shortened V by 0 bases and J by 4 bases, and 11 bases separated the two germline ends. Per the germline V gene, CDR1 is SGHRS and CDR2 is YFSETQ. CDR3 DNA: TGCGCCAGCAGCTTGGTCCCGCGAGAGGGAAACACCATATATTTT. It encodes CASSLVPREGNTIYF.

This clone appeared a few times. The rearrangement joins TRBV28 to TRBJ1-6, with D uncertain. The germline V gene has CDR1 MDHEN and CDR2 SYDVKM. Trimming pared 6 bases from V and 10 bases from J, leaving 10 bases between. This CDR3 is built from 12 residues. CDR3 sequence reads: CASSSPGSPLHF. The CDR3 DNA follows: TGTGCCAGCAGCTCCCCAGGCTCACCCCTCCACTTT. The complete variable domain, with remaining parts taken from reference TRBV28 and TRBJ1-6, reads DVKVTQSSRYLVKRTGEKVFLECVQDMDHENMFWYRQDPGLGLRLIYFSYDVKMKEKGDIPEGYSVSREKKERFSLILESASTNQTSMYLCASSSPGSPLHFGNGTRLTVT.

This clone was counted between two and nine times. The chain carries TRBV30 and TRBJ2-2, with 10 bases aligning to TRBD1. The germline gives CDR1 GTSNPN, CDR2 SVGIG (reference sequence). The CDR3 is 13 residues long. With 4 bases clipped from V and 6 bases from J, the junction kept 2 bases outside the gene matches. CDR3 DNA sequence: TGTGCCTGGAAGGGACAGGGGTCCGGGGAGCTGTTTTTT. Amino acid sequence: CAWKGQGSGELFF.

This chain connects TRBV5-4 to TRBJ2-7, with D possibly TRBD2 on 5 matching bases. Trimming cost V 4 bases and J 3 bases, with 11 bases left between them. The CDR3 runs 13 residues. CDR1 is SGHNT and CDR2 is YYREEE in the germline V gene (reference sequence). The CDR3: CASSTTNGYEQYF. CDR3 bases: TGTGCCAGCAGCACGACTAATGGCTACGAGCAGTACTTC.

This clone was seen a few times. The chain has TRBV19 and TRBJ2-1, with TRBD1 matching over 12 bases. Trimming removed 9 bases from V and 9 bases from J; junction bases left unmatched: 6. The CDR3 loop spans 13 amino acids. In germline, CDR1 is LNHDA, CDR2 SQIVND (reference sequence). DNA of the CDR3: TGTGCCAGCCGGGACAGGGGGCAAGGTGAGCAGTTCTTC. Its protein is CASRDRGQGEQFF.

This clone has a handful of counts. The V call is TRBV7-2, the J call TRBJ2-3, with 10 bases lining up with TRBD1. CDR3 length: 16 amino acids. V lost 0 bases and J lost 1; bases outside the gene matches: 1. The germline gives CDR1 SGHTA, CDR2 FQGNSA. The CDR3 loop reads CASSLAGQGGTDTQYF. The CDR3 nucleotides are TGTGCCAGCAGCTTAGCAGGACAGGGGGGCACAGATACGCAGTATTTT.

The chain couples TRBV6-1 to TRBJ2-3; 9 bases align to TRBD2. This CDR3 region has 15 residues. From germline, CDR1 is MNHNS and CDR2 SASEGT. V was clipped by 3 bases and J by 8 bases; unmatched bases: 9. CDR3 in DNA: TGTGCCAGCAGTGAGCTAGCGGGAAGATTCATTACGCAGTATTTT. This gives the protein CASSELAGRFITQYF.

The rearrangement uses TRBV5-1 and TRBJ1-3, with D unclear. This CDR3 is built from 14 residues. Germline V CDR1 and CDR2: SGHRS, YFSETQ. The V gene lost 5 bases and the J gene lost 0 bases, with 9 bases spanning the gap. CDR3 nucleotides: TGCGCCAGCAGGGATACAGCCTCTGGAAACACCATATATTTT. It yields the protein CASRDTASGNTIYF.

The chain carries TRBV5-1 and TRBJ2-2; 14 positions agree with TRBD2. CDR3 size: 17 residues. The ends lost 4 bases at V and 7 bases at J; junction bases unmatched: 9. CDR1 is SGHRS and CDR2 is YFSETQ in the germline V gene. CDR3 residues: CASSTGLAGVRNGELFF. The CDR3 nucleotides read TGCGCCAGCAGCACGGGACTAGCGGGAGTACGTAACGGGGAGCTGTTTTTT.

This clone was observed a handful of times. V is TRBV15 and J is TRBJ2-3; D is ambiguous. CDR1 LNHNV and CDR2 YYDKDF come from the germline V gene (reference sequence). Between the trimmed V and J ends, which lost 0 bases and 4 bases, there was a span of 8 bases. The CDR3 totals 14 residues. The CDR3 sequence: CATSRDPRADTQYF. CDR3 bases: TGTGCCACCAGCAGAGACCCCCGCGCAGATACGCAGTATTTT.